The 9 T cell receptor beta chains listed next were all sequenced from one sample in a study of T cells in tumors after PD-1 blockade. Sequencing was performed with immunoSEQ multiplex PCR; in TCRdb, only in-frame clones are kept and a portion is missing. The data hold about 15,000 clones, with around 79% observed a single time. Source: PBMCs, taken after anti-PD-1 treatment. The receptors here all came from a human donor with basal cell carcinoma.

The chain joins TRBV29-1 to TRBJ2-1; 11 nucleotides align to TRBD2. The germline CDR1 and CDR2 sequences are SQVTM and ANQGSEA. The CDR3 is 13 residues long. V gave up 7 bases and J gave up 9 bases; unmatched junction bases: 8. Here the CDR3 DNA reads TGCAGCGGCCTGACTAGCGGGAAAGGTGAGCAGTTCTTC. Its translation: CSGLTSGKGEQFF.

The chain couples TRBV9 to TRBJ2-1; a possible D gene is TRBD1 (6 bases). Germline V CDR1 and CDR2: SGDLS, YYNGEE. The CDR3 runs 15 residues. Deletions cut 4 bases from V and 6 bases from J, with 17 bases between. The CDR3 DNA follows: TGTGCCAGCAGCTCGGATCCGGGACATCTCAATGAGCAGTTCTTC. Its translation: CASSSDPGHLNEQFF.

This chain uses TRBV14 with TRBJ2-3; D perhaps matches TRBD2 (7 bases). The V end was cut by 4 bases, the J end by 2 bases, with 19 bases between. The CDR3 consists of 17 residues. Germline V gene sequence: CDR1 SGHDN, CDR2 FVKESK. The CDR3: CASSPKRAGGHTDTQYF. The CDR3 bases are TGTGCCAGCAGCCCCAAGAGGGCCGGGGGGCACACAGATACGCAGTATTTT.

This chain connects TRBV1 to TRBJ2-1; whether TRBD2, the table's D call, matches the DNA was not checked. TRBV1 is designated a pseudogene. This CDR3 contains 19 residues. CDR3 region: CTTTAKRGGSSPYGNEQFF. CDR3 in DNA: TGCACCACCACAGCCAAGAGGGGCGGGAGTTCTCCTTACGGCAATGAGCAGTTCTTC.

Written as DNA, the CDR3 is TGTGCCAGCAGTGAAGGGATGGGGCTTCAGCCCCAGCATTTT. This gives the protein CASSEGMGLQPQHF. The rearrangement links TRBV2 to TRBJ1-5; a possible D gene is TRBD1 (5 bases). This CDR3 spans 14 amino acids. With 1 base removed from V and 6 bases from J, the gap between germline ends came to 10 bases. CDR1 is SNHLY, CDR2 FYNNEI, per germline.

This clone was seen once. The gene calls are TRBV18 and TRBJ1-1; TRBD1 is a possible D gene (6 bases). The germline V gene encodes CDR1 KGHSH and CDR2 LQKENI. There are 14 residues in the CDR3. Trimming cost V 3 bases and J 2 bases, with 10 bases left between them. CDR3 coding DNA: TGTGCCAGCTCACCGGACAGTCGAAACACTGAAGCTTTCTTT. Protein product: CASSPDSRNTEAFF.

The CDR3 DNA reads as TGTGCCAGCGGGGGGACAGGGCCATACAATGAGCAGTTCTTC. Amino acids: CASGGTGPYNEQFF. The chain uses TRBV2 and TRBJ2-1; 9 bases are shared with TRBD1. There are 14 residues in the CDR3. The trim removed 8 bases at V and 4 bases at J, leaving 6 bases unmatched. Germline CDR1 is SNHLY and CDR2 is FYNNEI.

This CDR3 is CASGFHRGKQPQHF. CDR3 nucleotides: TGTGCTAGTGGTTTTCACAGGGGAAAGCAGCCCCAGCATTTT. The chain uses TRBV12-5 and TRBJ1-5; 7 bases fit TRBD1. V shed 3 bases and J 7 bases; nucleotides not matched to a gene: 6. The CDR3 contains 14 residues. Germline V gene lookup returns CDR1 LGHNT and CDR2 FRNRAP.

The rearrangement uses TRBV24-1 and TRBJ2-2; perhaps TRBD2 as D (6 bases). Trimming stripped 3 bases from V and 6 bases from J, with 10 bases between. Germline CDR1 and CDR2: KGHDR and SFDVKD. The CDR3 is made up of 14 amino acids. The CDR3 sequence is CATSDRWEAGELFF. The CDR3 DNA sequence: TGTGCCACCAGTGATAGGTGGGAGGCCGGGGAGCTGTTTTTT.